This T cell receptor gamma chain appears in the sequencing data of a study of γδ T cells in repeated Plasmodium falciparum infection. Across the study: Over roughly 600 days, donors received four mosquito-bite P. falciparum NF54 infections. Timepoints: baseline, immediately before selected infections, and 21 days after every infection. Study-wide points: The Malian cohort came from a small rural village of predominantly one ethnic group.

Vgamma9/Vdelta2+ and Vdelta2-negative gammadelta T cells were flow-sorted from PBMC for bulk sequencing. TCRdb applied CATT to the multiplex PCR reads for clone calling. The sample records 25,000 to 35,000 gamma-chain clones, under 1.5% being singletons. This clone has only a few counts. Its antigen is undetermined. The mismatch at residue 9 between this DNA's translation and the TCRdb protein of a much larger clone likely reflects a read error; the protein shown is translated from the DNA. Germline V lookup: CDR1 GITISATS, CDR2 ISYDGTV (reference sequence). CDR3 length equals 17 residues. With 2 bases clipped from V and 9 bases from J, the junction kept 10 bases outside the gene matches.

The V call is TRGV9, the J call TRGJP. The J gene, absent from TCRdb, was called here by matching the DNA to germline. The source is a pool of human donors (malaria-infected and uninfected, not separated). What was sequenced was gamma-delta T cells from blood. The CDR3 DNA is TGTGCCTTGTGGGAGGGCGCAGGGGGGTTGGGCAAAAAAATCAAGGTATTT. It specifies CALWEGAGGLGKKIKVF.